This entry features one T cell receptor beta chain sequence. The target antigen is unknown. The data are from a study of T cells in narcolepsy. About the research overall: Patients with NT1 or NT2 and healthy control donors were enrolled. Whole-study findings and limits: Comparing one patient's CSF and blood CD4+ clonotypes highlighted HCRT- and TRIB2-specific autoreactive clonotypes. Some memory CD4+ repertoires had no autoreactive clone sequences. Autoreactive clonotypes reportedly recurred in blood of same and different patients, not controls.

V dropped 2 bases and J dropped 6 bases, with 9 bases sitting between them. Germline V gene data show CDR1 as SGHRS and CDR2 as YFSETQ. There are 13 residues in the CDR3. Generated by immunoSEQ multiplex PCR, the TCRdb table keeps only in-frame clones and is missing some. The data contain tens of thousands of clones, 79% of them singletons. The chain joins TRBV5-1 to TRBJ2-1; perhaps TRBD1 as D (6 bases). The sample consisted of memory (CD45RA-) CD4+ T cells from blood. This clonotype originated in a human donor in good health. The CDR3 DNA reads as TGCGCCAGCAGCTTTGGACAGCTCAATGAGCAGTTCTTC. It is translated as CASSFGQLNEQFF. The full variable domain, its missing parts supplied by reference TRBV5-1 and TRBJ2-1, is KAGVTQTPRYLIKTRGQQVTLSCSPISGHRSVSWYQQTPGQGLQFLFEYFSETQRNKGNFPGRFSGRQFSNSRSEMNVSTLELGDSALYLCASSFGQLNEQFFGPGTRLTVL.